This record concerns one T cell receptor beta chain sequence. The data were obtained in a study of blood T cell repertoires in COVID-19. V lost 6 bases to trimming and J lost 7 bases, with 16 bases between them. Germline values: CDR1 SGHNT, CDR2 YENEEA. This CDR3 spans 14 amino acids. Authors' analysis steps: How many nucleated cells were present was estimated from reference gene primer amplification. Assay: immunoSEQ multiplex PCR; the TCRdb copy retains only in-frame clones and omits some. V and J calls and clone size follow that table, whereas D and trimming were derived from the DNA. The top ten clones hold just over 3% of a sample with 200,000 to 250,000 clones, approximately 86% of them seen once.

The clonotype was recovered from a woman in her 30s who had recovered from COVID-19. This sequence joins TRBV11-3 and TRBJ2-1, with D perhaps matching TRBD2 (7 bases). Sequenced input: peripheral blood. CDR3 residues: CASSTGGRGNEQFF. CDR3 nucleotides: TGTGCCAGCAGTACCGGGGGGCGGGGGAATGAGCAGTTCTTC.